What follows are 32 T cell receptor beta chains derived from one specimen sequenced in a study of technical replicates of blood from a handful of donors. Sequencing used immunoSEQ multiplex PCR; TCRdb keeps in-frame clones, though not all of them. The sample lists 50,000 to 70,000 clones; approximately 92% were seen once. What was sequenced was PBMCs. The receptor set was obtained from a human donor in good health. Some clones in this sample may be carry-over from other donors' samples.

V usage is TRBV7-9 and J usage is TRBJ2-5, with 8 bases that match TRBD1. The V segment lost 7 bases and the J segment 5 bases; nucleotides outside the gene matches: 12. There are 15 residues in the CDR3. Germline CDR1 SEHNR, CDR2 FQNEAQ (reference sequence). Here the CDR3 reads CASTLPGQVEETQYF. CDR3 nucleotides: TGTGCCAGCACATTACCGGGACAGGTTGAGGAGACCCAGTACTTC. Complete variable domain (other parts from reference TRBV7-9 and TRBJ2-5): DTGVSQNPRHKITKRGQNVTFRCDPISEHNRLYWYRQTLGQGPEFLTYFQNEAQLEKSRLLSDRFSAERPKGSFSTLEIQRTEQGDSAMYLCASTLPGQVEETQYFGPGTRLLVL.

This clone was counted once. The chain combines TRBV11-2 with TRBJ2-7; tentatively, D is TRBD1 (6 bases). CDR1 and CDR2 from the germline V gene are SGHAT and FQNNGV. CDR3 length equals 16 residues. The germline V and J ends were trimmed by 8 bases and 0 bases, with 20 bases remaining between them. CDR3 residues: CASRSNHRALSYEQYF. CDR3 DNA: TGTGCCAGCCGATCGAACCACAGGGCCCTCTCCTACGAGCAGTACTTC.

For the CDR3, the DNA is TGTGCCAGTAGTACCCCCGGACTAGCGGGGAACACAGATACGCAGTATTTT. Protein: CASSTPGLAGNTDTQYF. V usage is TRBV19 and J usage is TRBJ2-3; TRBD2 agrees at 12 bases. This CDR3 comprises 17 residues. The ends lost 4 bases at V and 2 bases at J; junction bases unmatched: 7. CDR1 LNHDA and CDR2 SQIVND come from the germline V gene (reference sequence). Filled out from reference TRBV19 and TRBJ2-3, the complete variable domain reads DGGITQSPKYLFRKEGQNVTLSCEQNLNHDAMYWYRQDPGQGLRLIYYSQIVNDFQKGDIAEGYSVSREKKESFPLTVTSAQKNPTAFYLCASSTPGLAGNTDTQYFGPGTRLTVL.

The rearrangement joins TRBV5-6 to TRBJ2-4; 8 bases match TRBD2. In germline, CDR1 is SGHDT, CDR2 YYEEEE. This CDR3 is 16 amino acids long. V lost 0 bases to trimming and J lost 5 bases; unmatched junction nucleotides: 7. CDR3 nucleotide sequence: TGTGCCAGCAGCTTGGGTACGGGAGGGCCTCAAAACATTCAGTACTTC. This encodes CASSLGTGGPQNIQYF.

The chain is built from TRBV29-1 and TRBJ1-3; D is uncertain. V was cut by 2 bases and J by 6 bases, with 5 bases left in between. Germline CDR1 reads SQVTM; CDR2 reads ANQGSEA. This CDR3 has 11 residues. CDR3 sequence (DNA): TGCAGCGTTGAATCCGTAAACACCATATATTTT. This encodes CSVESVNTIYF. The complete variable domain, with remaining parts taken from reference TRBV29-1 and TRBJ1-3, reads SAVISQKPSRDICQRGTSLTIQCQVDSQVTMMFWYRQQPGQSLTLIATANQGSEATYESGFVIDKFPISRPNLTFSTLTVSNMSPEDSSIYLCSVESVNTIYFGEGSWLTVV.

J is TRBJ2-5 and V is TRBV7-9; D remains ambiguous. V was cut by 1 base and J by 2 bases, with 14 bases left in between. The CDR3 contains 16 residues. Germline V lookup: CDR1 SEHNR, CDR2 FQNEAQ (reference sequence). In DNA form, the CDR3 reads TGTGCCAGCAGCTTAGGCAATCAGGTACCGCAAGAGACCCAGTACTTC. Protein: CASSLGNQVPQETQYF.

By share, this clone counts as medium-sized. The chain uses TRBV6-1 and TRBJ1-1, with 11 bases matching TRBD1. This CDR3 has 14 residues. CDR1 is MNHNS and CDR2 is SASEGT in the germline V gene. Germline trimming cut 4 bases from V and 3 bases from J; bases unmatched to any gene: 1. CDR3 sequence reads: CASSGTGGYTEAFF. As DNA, the CDR3 is TGTGCCAGCAGTGGGACAGGGGGCTACACTGAAGCTTTCTTT.

V and J are TRBV30 and TRBJ1-4, with D unresolved. The CDR3 has 14 amino acids. Germline values: CDR1 GTSNPN, CDR2 SVGIG (reference sequence). V shed 3 bases and J shed 0 bases, with 8 bases lying between them. The CDR3 spells CAWSQSATNEKLFF. In DNA, the CDR3 is TGTGCCTGGAGCCAATCAGCAACTAATGAAAAACTGTTTTTT.

This chain uses TRBV10-3 with TRBJ2-7; TRBD2 matches at 8 bases. Germline V gives CDR1 ENHRY, CDR2 SYGVKD. The CDR3 consists of 15 residues. V trimming: 10 bases; J trimming: 5 bases; junction bases outside the gene matches: 16. CDR3 DNA: TGTGCCACACATCCCGGGGGGGGTTCATTCCACGAGCAGTACTTC. It is translated as CATHPGGGSFHEQYF.

This chain connects TRBV6-1 to TRBJ1-1; 9 positions match TRBD1. CDR3 length: 13 amino acids. The ends lost 5 bases at V and 7 bases at J; junction bases unmatched: 5. Germline CDR1 and CDR2: MNHNS and SASEGT. The DNA of the CDR3 is TGTGCCAGCAGTAACAGGGGGCTGAATGAAGCTTTCTTT. Translating it yields CASSNRGLNEAFF.

J is TRBJ2-2 and V is TRBV7-3; D remains ambiguous. Germline loops: CDR1 SGHTA, CDR2 FQGTGA. The V and J ends lost 3 bases and 0 bases respectively, with 11 bases between them. The CDR3 has 16 amino acids. This CDR3 reads CASSFPSLSNTGELFF. The CDR3 DNA sequence: TGTGCCAGCAGCTTTCCTTCACTATCGAACACCGGGGAGCTGTTTTTT.

The rearrangement joins TRBV5-4 to TRBJ2-5, with 12 nucleotides matching TRBD2. The CDR3 totals 16 residues. Germline loops: CDR1 SGHNT, CDR2 YYREEE (reference sequence). V lost 0 bases and J lost 5; bases outside the gene matches: 5. The CDR3 DNA reads TGTGCCAGCAGCTTGGGAGCTAGCGGGGGGGCGGAGACCCAGTACTTC. Translation gives CASSLGASGGAETQYF.

The chain joins TRBV6-6 to TRBJ2-3; 8 nucleotides align to TRBD2. Germline-derived CDR1 and CDR2 are MNHNY and SVGAGI (reference sequence). V gave up 7 bases and J gave up 5 bases; unmatched junction bases: 5. CDR3 length equals 13 residues. This CDR3 is CASTAGGQDTQYF. In DNA, the CDR3 is TGTGCCAGCACGGCGGGGGGCCAAGATACGCAGTATTTT.

This chain links TRBV4-2 with TRBJ2-1; the D gene is possibly TRBD1 (5 bases). This CDR3 region has 15 residues. V was trimmed by 4 bases and J by 5 bases, leaving 15 bases between them. Germline V lookup: CDR1 LGHNA, CDR2 YNFKEQ. CDR3 nucleotides: TGTGCCAGCAGCCCGCTACAGGTTGGAAACAATGAGCAGTTCTTC. It specifies CASSPLQVGNNEQFF.

The chain carries TRBV5-8 and TRBJ2-1, with D perhaps matching TRBD2 (5 bases). The CDR3 has 16 amino acids. Trimming shortened V by 7 bases and J by 3 bases, and 20 bases separated the two germline ends. Germline CDR1 reads SGHTS; CDR2 reads YDEGEE. The chain's CDR3 is CASRLGSAGHYNEQFF. CDR3 nucleotide sequence: TGTGCCAGCCGGCTCGGGTCGGCGGGCCACTACAATGAGCAGTTCTTC.

V and J are TRBV5-6 and TRBJ2-1; 8 bases line up with TRBD2. The CDR3 runs 13 residues. Germline V gene lookup returns CDR1 SGHDT and CDR2 YYEEEE. J gave up 9 bases and V 6 bases, and 8 bases lay outside the gene matches. CDR3 region: CASTQRLAFEQFF. The CDR3 nucleotides read TGTGCCAGCACCCAAAGACTAGCGTTTGAGCAGTTCTTC.

Only one count was recorded for this clone. This chain joins TRBV6-6 and TRBJ2-7; 7 bases map to TRBD1. Germline CDR1 is MNHNY and CDR2 is SVGAGI (reference sequence). The CDR3 loop spans 13 amino acids. V lost 6 bases to trimming and J lost 3 bases; unmatched junction nucleotides: 5. Here the CDR3 DNA reads TGTGCCAGCAGCCTAGGGACAGACTACGAGCAGTACTTC. Protein product: CASSLGTDYEQYF.

On this clone itself: A far bigger clonotype differs at one base, so this is likely a read error. Other DNA sequences in the same sample also yield this CDR3. V usage is TRBV5-1 and J usage is TRBJ1-1; D might be TRBD1 (5 bases). Looked up from germline, CDR1 is SGHRS and CDR2 is YFSETQ. V lost 0 bases and J lost 3, with 9 bases in between. CDR3 length: 14 residues. The DNA of the CDR3 is TGCGCCAGCAGCTTGGCGGGGGGATACACTGAAGCTTTCTTT. Translating it yields CASSLAGGYTEAFF. Full variable domain (outside the CDR3, taken from reference TRBV5-1 and TRBJ1-1): KAGVTQTPRYLIKTRGQQVTLSCSPISGHRSVSWYQQTPGQGLQFLFEYFSETQRNKGNFPGRFSGRQFSNSRSEMNVSTLELGDSALYLCASSLAGGYTEAFFGQGTRLTVV.

The V gene is TRBV7-2, the J gene TRBJ2-7; tentatively, D is TRBD1 (5 bases). The CDR3 contains 15 residues. With 1 base removed from V and 4 bases from J, the gap between germline ends came to 14 bases. Germline CDR1 SGHTA, CDR2 FQGNSA. This CDR3 reads CASSLDFYRRYEQYF. The CDR3 region has the DNA TGTGCCAGCAGCTTAGACTTTTACAGGAGATACGAGCAGTACTTC.

The chain has TRBV27 and TRBJ1-1; no reliable D call. V shed 5 bases and J shed 1 base, with 8 bases lying between them. Germline-derived CDR1 and CDR2 are MNHEY and SMNVEV (reference sequence). This CDR3 contains 13 residues. The DNA of the CDR3 is TGTGCCAGCAGTAGGAGTAGGAACACTGAAGCTTTCTTT. Its translation is CASSRSRNTEAFF.

V and J are TRBV7-9 and TRBJ1-1, with D perhaps matching TRBD1 (5 bases). The CDR3 sequence is 16 residues long. V lost 4 bases to trimming and J lost 3 bases, with 18 bases between them. Germline V gene data show CDR1 as SEHNR and CDR2 as FQNEAQ (reference sequence). The CDR3 spells CASSSLGLSGDTEAFF. The DNA for the CDR3 is TGTGCCAGCAGCTCCCTGGGCCTCTCGGGGGACACTGAAGCTTTCTTT.

The chain couples TRBV7-2 to TRBJ1-3; D perhaps matches TRBD1 (6 bases). This CDR3 is 14 amino acids long. CDR1 SGHTA and CDR2 FQGNSA come from the germline V gene. The V and J ends lost 1 base and 3 bases respectively, with 7 bases between them. The CDR3, as DNA: TGTGCCAGCAGCTTAGTAGGGGGTGGAAACACCATATATTTT. Translating gives CASSLVGGGNTIYF.

The count of this clone is one. The V and J genes are TRBV6-5 and TRBJ2-2; 7 bases fit TRBD2. The CDR3 runs 15 residues. CDR1 is MNHEY and CDR2 is SVGAGI in the germline V gene. The ends lost 6 bases at V and 0 bases at J; junction bases unmatched: 4. The CDR3 DNA reads TGTGCCAGCAGAGTCAGCGGGACGAACACCGGGGAGCTGTTTTTT. This codes for CASRVSGTNTGELFF.

J is TRBJ2-7 and V is TRBV6-5; TRBD1 agrees at 9 bases. The CDR3 extends over 16 amino acids. V dropped 0 bases and J dropped 6; count of bases not matched to a gene: 9. Germline V gene sequence: CDR1 MNHEY, CDR2 SVGAGI. The CDR3 loop reads CASSYSGTGLFGEQYF. The CDR3 DNA sequence: TGTGCCAGCAGTTACTCCGGGACAGGGCTTTTTGGCGAGCAGTACTTC.

V gene TRBV7-9 combines with J gene TRBJ1-3; D remains ambiguous. The CDR3 consists of 16 residues. Germline V CDR1 and CDR2: SEHNR, FQNEAQ (reference sequence). Trimming pared 5 bases from V and 3 bases from J, leaving 17 bases between. The CDR3 reads CASSPSGSSFGNTIYF. Here the CDR3 DNA reads TGTGCCAGCAGCCCCAGCGGATCGTCGTTTGGAAACACCATATATTTT.

This clone was observed once. V usage is TRBV5-1 and J usage is TRBJ1-4; D possibly corresponds to TRBD1 (5 bases). Germline V gene lookup returns CDR1 SGHRS and CDR2 YFSETQ. Between the trimmed V and J ends, which lost 2 bases and 3 bases, there was a span of 11 bases. The CDR3 length is 15 residues. The CDR3 DNA follows: TGCGCCAGCAGCTTTGGTAGGGGCCCTAATGAAAAACTGTTTTTT. The encoded protein is CASSFGRGPNEKLFF. Filled out from reference TRBV5-1 and TRBJ1-4, the complete variable domain reads KAGVTQTPRYLIKTRGQQVTLSCSPISGHRSVSWYQQTPGQGLQFLFEYFSETQRNKGNFPGRFSGRQFSNSRSEMNVSTLELGDSALYLCASSFGRGPNEKLFFGSGTQLSVL.

This clone was seen only once. The chain combines TRBV7-9 with TRBJ2-5; D is unclear. The V end lost 5 bases, the J end lost 1 base, and 11 bases lay between the germline ends. Germline CDR1 SEHNR, CDR2 FQNEAQ (reference sequence). This CDR3 is built from 14 residues. The CDR3 region is CASSPPISQETQYF. The CDR3 bases are TGTGCCAGCAGCCCTCCCATCAGCCAAGAGACCCAGTACTTC.

The chain is built from TRBV4-3 and TRBJ2-7, with no clear D. Germline CDR1 and CDR2: LGHNA and YSLEER. There are 15 residues in the CDR3. Trimming cost V 1 base and J 6 bases, with 16 bases left between them. The CDR3 is CASSQATRNSPEQYF. CDR3 in DNA: TGCGCCAGCAGCCAAGCTACGCGGAATTCCCCCGAGCAGTACTTC.

J is TRBJ1-6 and V is TRBV5-1; D remains unclear. This CDR3 region has 15 residues. Per germline, CDR1 SGHRS and CDR2 YFSETQ. Deletions cut 4 bases from V and 0 bases from J, with 8 bases between. The CDR3 DNA is TGCGCCAGCAGCGAACAGAGCTCCTATAATTCACCCCTCCACTTT. Translating it yields CASSEQSSYNSPLHF.

The chain joins TRBV13 to TRBJ2-5; 14 bases align to TRBD2. CDR1 and CDR2 from the germline V gene are PRHDT and FYEKMQ (reference sequence). The CDR3 runs 17 residues. Germline trimming cut 5 bases from V and 5 bases from J; bases unmatched to any gene: 10. The CDR3, as DNA: TGTGCCAGCAGCCCCGGGACTAGCGGGAGTAAGGTGGAGACCCAGTACTTC. Its translation: CASSPGTSGSKVETQYF.

The chain combines TRBV7-8 with TRBJ1-5; maybe TRBD1 (6 bases). CDR1 SGHVS and CDR2 FQNEAQ come from the germline V gene. Trimming took 4 bases from V and 0 from J, leaving 19 bases between them. The CDR3 has 18 amino acids. CDR3 region: CASSSPQGHSYSNQPQHF. For the CDR3, the DNA is TGTGCCAGCAGCTCACCCCAGGGGCACAGTTATAGCAATCAGCCCCAGCATTTT.

The chain recombines TRBV5-3 with TRBJ2-4, with 7 bases identical to TRBD1. TRBV5-3 carries the ORF label, with uncertain function. The CDR3 totals 16 residues. The trim removed 4 bases at V and 7 bases at J, leaving 14 bases unmatched. The CDR3 protein is CARSHLPTGMDNIQYF. The CDR3 nucleotides read TGTGCCAGAAGCCACCTTCCGACAGGGATGGATAACATTCAGTACTTC.